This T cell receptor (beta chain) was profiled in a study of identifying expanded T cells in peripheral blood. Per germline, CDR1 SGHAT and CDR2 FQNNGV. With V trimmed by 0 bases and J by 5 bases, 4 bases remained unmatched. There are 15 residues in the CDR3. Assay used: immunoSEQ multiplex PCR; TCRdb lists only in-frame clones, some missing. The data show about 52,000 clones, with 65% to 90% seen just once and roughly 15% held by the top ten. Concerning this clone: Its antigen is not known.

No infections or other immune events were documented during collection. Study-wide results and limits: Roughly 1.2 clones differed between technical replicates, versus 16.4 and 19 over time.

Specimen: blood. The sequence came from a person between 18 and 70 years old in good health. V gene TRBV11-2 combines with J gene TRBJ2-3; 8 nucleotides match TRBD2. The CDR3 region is CASSLDGGAKDTQYF. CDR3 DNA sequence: TGTGCCAGCAGCTTAGACGGGGGGGCCAAAGATACGCAGTATTTT.